The 19 T cell receptor beta chains below were found in one sample sequenced in a study of shared clonotypes between healthy human individuals. The protocol was immunoSEQ multiplex PCR, while the TCRdb copy is restricted to in-frame clones and leaves out a portion. Among almost 750,000 clones listed, 72% were seen once. Material: memory CD4+ T cells sorted from blood. Sample subset: CD45RA-negative fraction. The source of these receptors is a woman aged 25 to 39 in good health.

CDR3 bases: TGTGCCAGCAGCTTGACTAGCGGGACCCAGGAGACCCAGTACTTC. Protein sequence: CASSLTSGTQETQYF. The chain carries TRBV5-4 and TRBJ2-5, with 10 positions matching TRBD2. V trimming: 1 base; J trimming: 5 bases; junction bases outside the gene matches: 5. Germline V lookup: CDR1 SGHNT, CDR2 YYREEE (reference sequence). The CDR3 length is 15 residues.

The chain recombines TRBV4-2 with TRBJ2-5; 10 nucleotides align to TRBD2. V shed 0 bases, J shed 7 bases, and the junction held 14 bases outside the gene matches. The CDR3 length is 18 residues. Germline V gene data show CDR1 as LGHNA and CDR2 as YNFKEQ. CDR3 region: CASSQESRTSGRTGTQYF. CDR3 nucleotides: TGTGCCAGCAGCCAAGAGTCCCGGACTAGCGGACGCACAGGGACCCAGTACTTC.

V usage is TRBV10-3 and J usage is TRBJ2-7, with TRBD1 identical over 8 bases. Trimming took 2 bases from V and 2 from J; bases not matched to a gene: 8. The CDR3 covers 16 residues. CDR1 and CDR2 (germline): ENHRY, SYGVKD. CDR3 nucleotide sequence: TGTGCCATCAGTGAGACCGTGACAGGGGTCCCCTACGAGCAGTACTTC. It specifies CAISETVTGVPYEQYF.

This clone was picked up many times. V and J are TRBV25-1 and TRBJ2-7; unclear D gene. This CDR3 contains 14 residues. V gave up 4 bases and J gave up 2 bases, with 12 bases separating them. CDR1 MGHDK and CDR2 SYGVNS come from the germline V gene. CDR3 in amino acids: CASSVTGPAYEQYF. The CDR3 bases are TGTGCCAGCAGTGTGACCGGGCCCGCCTACGAGCAGTACTTC.

A few counts support this clone. The chain employs TRBV4-1 and TRBJ2-7, with TRBD1 matching over 8 bases. CDR3 length equals 16 residues. The junction had 8 bases not matched to a gene; V was cut back by 2 bases and J by 2 bases. Germline-derived CDR1 and CDR2 are MGHRA and YSYEKL. CDR3 amino acids: CASSQRSWGQAYEQYF. CDR3 bases: TGCGCCAGCAGCCAACGGTCCTGGGGACAGGCCTACGAGCAGTACTTC.

The chain has TRBV28 and TRBJ1-2, with 8 bases fitting TRBD1. CDR3 size: 16 residues. Germline CDR1 MDHEN, CDR2 SYDVKM. J lost 5 bases, V lost 5 bases, and 13 bases had no gene match. This chain's CDR3 is CASSPGRDRLLYGYTF. CDR3 DNA: TGTGCCAGCAGTCCCGGGCGGGACAGGTTATTATATGGCTACACCTTC.

This clone came up many times. The gene calls are TRBV25-1 and TRBJ2-5; 7 bases match TRBD2. The J call may not be correct, given that the DNA end is closer to TRBJ2-7. This CDR3 contains 13 residues. Germline lookup yields CDR1 MGHDK and CDR2 SYGVNS. CDR3 in DNA: TGTGCCAGCAGTGAGGGCGGGGGCTACGAGCAGTACTTC. It translates to CASSEGGGYEQYF.

The chain couples TRBV7-6 to TRBJ2-1; tentatively, D is TRBD2 (6 bases). Germline-derived CDR1 and CDR2 are SGHVS and FNYEAQ. The CDR3 loop spans 14 amino acids. Trimming stripped 1 base from V and 9 bases from J, with 13 bases between. DNA for the CDR3: TGTGCCAGCAGCTTAGGTTCGCGGGATAGTGAGCAGTTCTTC. Translated: CASSLGSRDSEQFF.

The chain links TRBV6-1 to TRBJ2-2; a possible D gene is TRBD1 (6 bases). The V end was cut by 6 bases, the J end by 6 bases, with 14 bases between. Germline-derived CDR1 and CDR2 are MNHNS and SASEGT. The length of the CDR3 is 14 residues. CDR3: CASRGTGSPGELFF. The CDR3 nucleotides are TGTGCCAGCAGGGGAACAGGGTCCCCCGGGGAGCTGTTTTTT.

V and J are TRBV27 and TRBJ2-7; 8 nucleotides match TRBD2. From germline, CDR1 is MNHEY and CDR2 SMNVEV (reference sequence). The V and J ends lost 5 bases and 3 bases, in that order; junction bases with no gene match: 9. CDR3 length equals 15 residues. In nucleotides, the CDR3 is TGTGCCAGCAGTCCCCCAAGCGGGAGCCTCTACGAGCAGTACTTC. Its protein product is CASSPPSGSLYEQYF.

This clone has only one observation. V gene TRBV14 combines with J gene TRBJ2-7; tentative D call: TRBD2 (6 bases). Trimming stripped 4 bases from V and 3 bases from J, with 10 bases between. The germline V gene has CDR1 SGHDN and CDR2 FVKESK. CDR3 length: 13 residues. The CDR3 protein is CASSLGLNYEQYF. Here the CDR3 DNA reads TGTGCCAGCAGCCTGGGACTCAACTACGAGCAGTACTTC.

The rearrangement uses TRBV7-8 and TRBJ2-5, with no clear D. The CDR3 extends over 14 amino acids. V was cut by 3 bases and J by 0 bases, with 8 bases left in between. Germline V lookup: CDR1 SGHVS, CDR2 FQNEAQ. The CDR3 protein is CASSLAENQETQYF. In nucleotides, the CDR3 is TGTGCCAGCAGCTTGGCAGAGAACCAAGAGACCCAGTACTTC.

This chain uses TRBV10-1 with TRBJ2-7; D is perhaps TRBD2 (5 bases). The CDR3 runs 15 residues. The germline V gene has CDR1 WNHNN and CDR2 SYGVQD (reference sequence). The V gene lost 4 bases and the J gene lost 4 bases, with 17 bases spanning the gap. The CDR3 DNA is TGCGCCAGCAGTGCTTCTAGCTCCCTCGCTTACGAGCAGTACTTC. Translation gives CASSASSSLAYEQYF.

This clone was recorded only once. The chain recombines TRBV18 with TRBJ2-5, with D perhaps TRBD2 (5 bases). CDR3 size: 14 residues. The V end was cut by 3 bases, the J end by 3 bases, with 11 bases between. CDR1 and CDR2 from the germline V gene are KGHSH and LQKENI. The CDR3 spells CASSPIRDKETQYF. For the CDR3, the DNA is TGTGCCAGCTCACCCATTCGGGATAAAGAGACCCAGTACTTC.

The chain joins TRBV7-3 to TRBJ2-7; TRBD1 aligns across 7 bases. This CDR3 comprises 15 residues. Germline V gene data show CDR1 as SGHTA and CDR2 as FQGTGA. V shed 5 bases and J 7 bases; nucleotides not matched to a gene: 14. In nucleotides, the CDR3 is TGTGCCAGCAGCCCCAGCCCGGGACAGATCGATGAGCAGTACTTC. This codes for CASSPSPGQIDEQYF. Based on the CDR3 plus reference TRBV7-3 and TRBJ2-7, the full variable domain is GAGVSQTPSNKVTEKGKYVELRCDPISGHTALYWYRQSLGQGPEFLIYFQGTGAADDSGLPNDRFFAVRPEGSVSTLKIQRTERGDSAVYLCASSPSPGQIDEQYFGPGTRLTVT.

This clone was counted a few times. In the same sample, other DNA sequences code for this CDR3. The V and J genes are TRBV5-1 and TRBJ2-3; 11 bases are shared with TRBD2. CDR3 length equals 16 residues. Germline V gives CDR1 SGHRS, CDR2 YFSETQ. The ends lost 0 bases at V and 2 bases at J; junction bases unmatched: 2. DNA for the CDR3: TGCGCCAGCAGCTTGGGACTAGCGGGGCCCACAGATACGCAGTATTTT. This gives the protein CASSLGLAGPTDTQYF.

There are a few counts of this clone. The V and J genes are TRBV10-3 and TRBJ1-2, with 9 bases fitting TRBD1. CDR1 and CDR2 from the germline V gene are ENHRY and SYGVKD. V trimming: 6 bases; J trimming: 6 bases; junction bases outside the gene matches: 8. The CDR3 length is 14 residues. This CDR3 reads CAIRGDREANGYTF. Written as DNA, the CDR3 is TGTGCCATCAGAGGGGACAGGGAGGCGAATGGCTACACCTTC.

The chain combines TRBV5-1 with TRBJ2-1; 7 bases are shared with TRBD1. The trim removed 4 bases at V and 5 bases at J, leaving 12 bases unmatched. CDR3 size: 16 residues. Germline CDR1 and CDR2: SGHRS and YFSETQ. CDR3: CASSPPDRASDNEQFF. CDR3 bases: TGCGCCAGCAGCCCGCCAGACAGGGCCTCGGACAATGAGCAGTTCTTC.

V gene TRBV30 combines with J gene TRBJ2-7; 9 bases fit TRBD2. The CDR3 length is 14 residues. The J segment lost 6 bases and the V segment lost 3 bases, leaving 9 bases of the junction unmatched. Germline CDR1 GTSNPN, CDR2 SVGIG (reference sequence). The CDR3 loop reads CAWRTSGSPPEQYF. The CDR3 DNA reads as TGTGCCTGGAGGACTAGCGGCTCGCCCCCCGAGCAGTACTTC.